In this sample, the clone carrying this T cell receptor beta chain turned up once. Its antigen is unknown. The sample originates from a study of resident and recirculating memory T cells in vitiligo. Whole-study context: Each patient gave two lesional and two nonlesional epidermal shave biopsies, plus PBMCs.

There are 16 residues in the CDR3. The germline gives CDR1 SEHNR, CDR2 FQNEAQ (reference sequence). V shed 7 bases, J shed 5 bases, and the junction held 12 bases outside the gene matches. The study's findings and limits: Different lesions suggested infiltration by different T cell clones.

TCRdb keeps only in-frame clones here, not all; method: immunoSEQ multiplex PCR. The table records around 70,000 clones, approximately 90% of them present only once. Stable vitiligo meant no lesion change over the previous 6 months. Confetti depigmentation, marking active vitiligo, was absent in these patients. Sample: blood. The V and J genes are TRBV7-9 and TRBJ2-3, with 10 nucleotides matching TRBD2. The source of this sequence is a male donor with vitiligo. CDR3 bases: TGTGCCAGCAAGCCCGTCAGCGGGGGGGCCGGAGATACGCAGTATTTT. It codes for CASKPVSGGAGDTQYF.